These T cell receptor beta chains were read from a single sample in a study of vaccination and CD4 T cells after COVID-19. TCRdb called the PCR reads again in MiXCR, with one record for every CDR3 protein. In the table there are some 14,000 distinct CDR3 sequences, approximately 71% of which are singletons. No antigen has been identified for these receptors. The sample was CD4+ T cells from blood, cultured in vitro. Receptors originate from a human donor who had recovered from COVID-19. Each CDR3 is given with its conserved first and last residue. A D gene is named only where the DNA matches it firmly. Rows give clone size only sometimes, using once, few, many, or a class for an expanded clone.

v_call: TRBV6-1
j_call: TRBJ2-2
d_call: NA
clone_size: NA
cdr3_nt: TGTGCCAGCGCGCGGGATAGAGCGAACACCGGGGAGCTGTTTTTT
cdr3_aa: CASARDRANTGELFF

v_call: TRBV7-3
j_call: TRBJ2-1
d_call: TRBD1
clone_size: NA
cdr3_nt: TGTGCCAGCAGCTTAGGACAGGGAAACAATGAGCAGTTCTTC
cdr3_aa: CASSLGQGNNEQFF

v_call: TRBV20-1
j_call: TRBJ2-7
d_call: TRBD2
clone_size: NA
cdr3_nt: TGCAGTGCTTACCCGACTAGCGGGAGTAGCTCCTACGAGCAGTACTTC
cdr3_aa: CSAYPTSGSSSYEQYF

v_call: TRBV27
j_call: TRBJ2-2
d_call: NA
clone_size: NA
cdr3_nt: TGTGCCAGCAGTTTTGTGTCGGACTGGGCTAGGAACACCGGGGAGCTGTTTTTT
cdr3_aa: CASSFVSDWARNTGELFF

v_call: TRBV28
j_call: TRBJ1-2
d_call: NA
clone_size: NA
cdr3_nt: TGTGCCAGCAGTTTGGGTTTTGGCTACACCTTC
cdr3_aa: CASSLGFGYTF

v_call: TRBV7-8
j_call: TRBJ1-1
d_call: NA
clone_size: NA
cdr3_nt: TGTGCCAGCAGCCACAGCGGGGAGTACACTGAAGCTTTCTTT
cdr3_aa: CASSHSGEYTEAFF

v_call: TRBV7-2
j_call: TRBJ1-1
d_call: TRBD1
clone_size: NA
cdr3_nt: TGTGCCAGCAGCTCCCAGGGGGACAGCACTGAAGCTTTCTTT
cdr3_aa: CASSSQGDSTEAFF

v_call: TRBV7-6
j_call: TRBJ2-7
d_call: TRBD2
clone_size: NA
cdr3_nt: TGTGCCAGCAGCTCGGGACTAGCGGGGTCCTACTACGAGCAGTACTTC
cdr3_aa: CASSSGLAGSYYEQYF

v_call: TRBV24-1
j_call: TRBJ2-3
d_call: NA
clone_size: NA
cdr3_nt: TGTGCCACCTCAAAACGGCGGGAAATGGGGCATGGGGATACGCAGTATTTT
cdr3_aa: CATSKRREMGHGDTQYF

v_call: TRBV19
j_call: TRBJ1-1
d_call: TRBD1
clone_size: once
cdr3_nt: TGTGCCAGTACCCTTCCCTACGGGACAGGTCCTGTTTTCTTT
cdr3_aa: CASTLPYGTGPVFF

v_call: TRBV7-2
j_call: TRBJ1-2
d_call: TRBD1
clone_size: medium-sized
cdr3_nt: TGTGCCAGCAGCTTGTACCTGACAGGGGTCGGTGGCTACACCTTC
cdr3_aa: CASSLYLTGVGGYTF

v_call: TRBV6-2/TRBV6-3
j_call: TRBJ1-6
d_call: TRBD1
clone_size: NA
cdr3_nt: TGTGCCAGCAGTTCCGGGACAGCGAGACTAAATTCACCCCTCCACTTT
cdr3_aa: CASSSGTARLNSPLHF